The entry below describes one T cell receptor beta chain. Its antigen is still unknown. The data originate from a study of T cells after yellow fever vaccination. Notes on the study in general: The secondary response was weaker, and its peak arrived faster, on day 5 versus 15. After the booster, approximately 96% of CD4 and 88% of CD8 primary-response clones were re-detected. Overall, a small share of clonotypes was seen in both CD4 and CD8 compartments.

For TCR, cDNA came from 5'RACE template switching, which added a universal primer site and UMIs. TCRdb passed the 5' RACE reads through MiXCR, listing each CDR3 protein once. The data contain approximately 510,000 distinct CDR3 sequences, just over 20% of them seen just once; the ten biggest clones take up less than 20%. This CDR3 is 16 amino acids long. This TCR derives from a man between 18 and 35 years old who received the YFV17D yellow fever vaccine. This sequence joins TRBV21-1 and TRBJ2-3; TRBD1, the table's D call, lacks a check against the DNA. TRBV21-1 is tagged as a pseudogene. Sequences were derived from PBMCs, sampled roughly 20 days after the first yellow fever vaccination. CDR3 protein: CASSRGGRRITDTQYF. The CDR3 DNA follows: TGTGCCAGCAGCAGGGGGGGGCGTCGAATCACAGATACGCAGTATTTT.